This T cell receptor beta chain was captured in a study of blood T cell repertoires in COVID-19. Study background: Samples came from the United States, Italy and Spain, spanning acute and convalescent COVID-19.

This clone has only one observation. V lost 4 bases and J lost 0, with 9 bases in between. CDR3 size: 14 residues. CDR1 and CDR2 (germline): MDHEN, SYDVKM. Methods used by the authors: The authors estimated nucleated cell counts from reference gene primer amplification. This table comes from immunoSEQ multiplex PCR, and its TCRdb copy is limited to in-frame clones, with some not included. Clone size and V and J calls were adopted from that table, with D and trimming inferred from the DNA. Of 150,000 to 200,000 clones in the sample, around nine tenths were seen once. This clonotype was obtained from a man between 65 and 80 years old with acute or convalescent COVID-19. The source material was peripheral blood. The chain uses TRBV28 and TRBJ1-2; D is unclear. CDR3: CASSSVTTNYGYTF. CDR3 DNA sequence: TGTGCCAGCAGTTCGGTGACAACTAACTATGGCTACACCTTC.